These 3 T cell receptor beta chains were sequenced from one sample in a study of blood T cell repertoires in COVID-19. Sequenced by immunoSEQ multiplex PCR; TCRdb stores in-frame clones only, minus some. The table has 350,000 to 400,000 clones, more than 85% seen once. Sequenced sample: PBMCs or T cells enriched from blood (not recorded which). All receptors come from a woman aged 40 to 55 who had been exposed to COVID-19.

V is TRBV19 and J is TRBJ2-2; 9 nucleotides align to TRBD1. Germline CDR1 reads LNHDA; CDR2 reads SQIVND (reference sequence). CDR3 length: 15 amino acids. The V gene end was trimmed by 3 bases and the J gene end by 5 bases; junction bases not matched to a gene: 4. The CDR3 sequence is CASSITGTGTGELFF. CDR3 nucleotides: TGTGCCAGTAGTATCACCGGGACAGGGACCGGGGAGCTGTTTTTT.

The V gene is TRBV4-1, the J gene TRBJ2-5, with D unresolved. This CDR3 has 15 residues. The ends were cut back, 1 base at V and 1 base at J, with 10 bases in the middle. The germline V gene has CDR1 MGHRA and CDR2 YSYEKL. The CDR3 spells CASSQVRSFQETQYF. CDR3 bases: TGCGCCAGCAGCCAAGTAAGGAGCTTCCAAGAGACCCAGTACTTC.

The chain couples TRBV9 to TRBJ2-7; 7 nucleotides agree with TRBD2. CDR1 and CDR2 (germline): SGDLS, YYNGEE. This CDR3 comprises 14 residues. V lost 4 bases, J lost 4 bases, and 8 bases stayed unmatched. The chain's CDR3 is CASSLTPGGYEQYF. CDR3 bases: TGTGCCAGCAGCCTTACGCCGGGGGGTTACGAGCAGTACTTC. Looking up the rest from reference TRBV9 and TRBJ2-7 gives the full variable domain: DSGVTQTPKHLITATGQRVTLRCSPRSGDLSVYWYQQSLDQGLQFLIQYYNGEERAKGNILERFSAQQFPDLHSELNLSSLELGDSALYFCASSLTPGGYEQYFGPGTRLTVT.